This T cell receptor (beta chain) was captured by sequencing in a study of blood T cells in healthy people across ages. This clonotype was counted between two and nine times. Together with a sample-barcoded 5' primer, a J-beta primer mix was included in a second PCR lasting 7 to 11 cycles. TCRdb used MiXCR to reprocess the 5' RACE reads, holding one entry per CDR3 protein. The table records 890,000 or so distinct CDR3 sequences, 62% of them present only once. This CDR3 has 13 amino acids. The germline V gene has CDR1 ENHRY and CDR2 SYGVKD. The ends lost 8 bases at V and 8 bases at J; junction bases unmatched: 9.

Input material: blood. This chain uses TRBV10-3 with TRBJ1-2; 9 bases match TRBD1. The clonotype comes from a man aged 25 to 40 in good health. The CDR3 region is CAISDRGRRGYTF. The CDR3 DNA sequence: TGTGCCATCTCAGACAGGGGGAGGCGCGGCTACACCTTC.